Sequencing of this T cell receptor (beta chain) was carried out in a study of Ad26.COV2.S vaccination and SARS-CoV-2 variants. V was cut by 6 bases and J by 4 bases, with 22 bases left in between. CDR1 and CDR2 (germline): MDHEN, SYDVKM. CDR3 length equals 17 residues. Data came from immunoSEQ multiplex PCR; TCRdb stores just in-frame clones and leaves some out. The data show about 440,000 clones, around 91% seen once. Treatment denoted: about 20 received Ad26.COV2.S at low or high dose, single or two shots; several received placebo; per-sample allocation not given. Samples analyzed were those drawn on day 63 after the first vaccine or placebo injection.

The V gene is TRBV28, the J gene TRBJ2-1; D gene ambiguous. The source is a person between 18 and 65 years old who received the Ad26.COV2.S COVID-19 vaccine or a placebo. Specimen: peripheral blood, collected in a trial of Ad26.COV2.S vaccine versus placebo. Here the CDR3 reads CASSSVRLGPLYNEQFF. CDR3 in DNA: TGTGCCAGCAGCTCTGTCCGTCTCGGGCCCCTATACAATGAGCAGTTCTTC.